Listed below are T cell receptor beta chains from one sample, sequenced in a study of T-cell reconstitution after alpha-beta-depleted transplantation in children. TCRdb itself ran the PCR reads through MiXCR, one entry per CDR3 protein. This sample has 200,000 to 250,000 distinct CDR3 sequences, with around 7.8% found just once. The sample in question was PBMCs, mostly from graft donor cells, obtained 180 days after TCRalphabeta/CD19-depleted stem cell transplant. All receptors derive from a male patient between 5 and 17 years old who had a stem cell transplant for acute lymphoblastic leukemia, so the T cells may come from the graft donor. Each CDR3 is given with its conserved first and last residue. The D gene is left open where the match is weak. Clone size appears in some rows only: once, few, many, or a class for an expanded clone.

NA	many	TRBV20-1	TRBJ2-1	CSASGAQSSYNEQFF	TGCAGTGCTAGCGGGGCCCAGAGCTCCTACAATGAGCAGTTCTTC
TRBD2	many	TRBV18	TRBJ2-7	CASSPSLAGSYEQYF	TGTGCCAGCTCACCATCGCTAGCGGGATCGTACGAGCAGTACTTC
NA	many	TRBV6-2/TRBV6-3	TRBJ1-1	CASSYPGSITEAFF	TGTGCCAGCAGTTATCCGGGGTCTATCACTGAAGCTTTCTTT
NA	NA	TRBV6-2/TRBV6-3	TRBJ2-5	CACRVRGQETQYF	TGTGCCTGTCGAGTCAGGGGTCAAGAGACCCAGTACTTC
TRBD1	many	TRBV12-3/TRBV12-4	TRBJ1-5	CASSLSGTAANQPQHF	TGTGCCAGCAGCCTTTCCGGGACAGCGGCTAATCAGCCCCAGCATTTT
NA	many	TRBV25-1	TRBJ2-1	CASSASDRWGEQFF	TGTGCCAGCAGTGCCTCGGATCGCTGGGGTGAGCAGTTCTTC
TRBD1	many	TRBV6-5	TRBJ1-1	CASRGQGGGTEAFF	TGTGCCAGCCGAGGACAGGGGGGGGGCACTGAAGCTTTCTTT
NA	NA	TRBV12-3/TRBV12-4	TRBJ2-3	CASSSLEGTQYF	TGTGCCAGCAGTTCTTTGGAGGGTACGCAGTATTTT
NA	many	TRBV9	TRBJ1-1	CASSEGVGRRVGTEAFF	TGTGCCAGCAGCGAGGGAGTGGGCAGGAGGGTGGGAACTGAAGCTTTCTTT
TRBD2	many	TRBV2	TRBJ2-1	CASSASGTYNEQFF	TGTGCCAGCAGTGCTAGCGGGACATACAATGAGCAGTTCTTC
NA	many	TRBV12-3/TRBV12-4	TRBJ1-1	CASSLRWRFEGTEAFF	TGTGCCAGCAGTTTAAGGTGGCGGTTCGAAGGAACTGAAGCTTTCTTT
TRBD2	many	TRBV12-3/TRBV12-4	TRBJ2-1	CASSPREGEQFF	TGTGCCAGCAGCCCGCGGGAGGGTGAGCAGTTCTTC
NA	many	TRBV9	TRBJ1-6	CASSVDEPFRSPLHF	TGTGCCAGCAGCGTAGACGAGCCTTTTCGGTCACCCCTCCACTTT